The 3 T cell receptor beta chains below come from one sample, sequenced in a study of spatial heterogeneity in lung cancer. Study outcomes and limitations: Mutation counts in tumors were tracked by counts of expanded intratumoral alpha and beta TCRs.

These TCRs are of unknown antigen specificity. TCRdb reanalysed the 5' RACE reads using MiXCR and keeps one entry per CDR3 protein. The data contain 17,000 or so distinct CDR3 sequences, 6.2% of them singletons. The time point is: sample taken at primary tumor resection. The sequencing here drew on lung tumor tissue, taken at surgery. These receptors all stem from a male donor with early-stage non-small cell lung cancer.

This clonotype was counted ten times or more. The rearrangement uses TRBV6-5 and TRBJ1-5; 8 positions match TRBD1. V gave up 6 bases and J gave up 2 bases; unmatched junction bases: 6. The CDR3 runs to 15 residues. Germline assignment: CDR1 MNHEY and CDR2 SVGAGI. This CDR3 reads CASRTTGAGNQPQHF. The CDR3 DNA sequence: TGTGCCAGCAGAACGACAGGGGCCGGCAATCAGCCCCAGCATTTT.

This clonotype appeared many times. One end of the junction varies from germline; a read error may be responsible. The chain links TRBV5-4 to TRBJ2-3, with D unresolved. Germline loops: CDR1 SGHNT, CDR2 YYREEE (reference sequence). The length of the CDR3 is 12 residues. The CDR3 sequence: CASNLGTDTQYF. DNA of the CDR3: TGTGCCAGCAACTTGGGAACAGATACGCAGTATTTT.

This clonotype was detected ten times or more. CDR3 sequence: CSARDADLDTQYF. The CDR3 bases are TGCAGTGCTAGAGATGCTGATTTGGATACGCAGTATTTT. J is TRBJ2-3 and V is TRBV20-1; D gene ambiguous. The CDR3 contains 13 residues. Germline V gene lookup returns CDR1 DFQATT and CDR2 SNEGSKA (reference sequence). Trimming took off 0 bases at V and 6 bases at J, with 10 bases between the two ends.